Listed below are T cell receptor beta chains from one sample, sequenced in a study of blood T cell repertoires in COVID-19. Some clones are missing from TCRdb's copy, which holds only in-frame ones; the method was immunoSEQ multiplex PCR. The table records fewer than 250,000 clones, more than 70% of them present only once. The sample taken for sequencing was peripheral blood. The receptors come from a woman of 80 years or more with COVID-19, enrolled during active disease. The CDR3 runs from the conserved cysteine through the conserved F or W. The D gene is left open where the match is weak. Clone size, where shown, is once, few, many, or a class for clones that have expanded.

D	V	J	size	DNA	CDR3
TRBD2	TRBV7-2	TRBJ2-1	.	TGTGCCAGCAGCTTAGGGGGACTAGCGGGGTTTGAGCAGTTCTTC	CASSLGGLAGFEQFF
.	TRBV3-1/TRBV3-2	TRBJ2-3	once	TGTGCCAGCAGCCAAGATCCGGCGGGGCTCACAGATACGCAGTATTTT	CASSQDPAGLTDTQYF
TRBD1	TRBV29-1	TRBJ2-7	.	TGCAGCGTCTCCGGGACAGGGTCCAGCGAGCAGTACTTC	CSVSGTGSSEQYF
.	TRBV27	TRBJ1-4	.	TGTGCCAGCAGTCCACAGGTCCCAACAACTAATGAAAAACTGTTTTTT	CASSPQVPTTNEKLFF
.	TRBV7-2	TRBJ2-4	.	TGTGCCAGCAGCCCGGGCTTGGGGGCAAAAATTCAGTACTTC	CASSPGLGAKIQYF
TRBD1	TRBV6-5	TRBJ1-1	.	TGTGCCAGCCACCCTGGGGACAGGGAGACTGAAGCTTTCTTT	CASHPGDRETEAFF
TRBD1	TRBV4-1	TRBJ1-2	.	TGCGCCAGCAGCCAATCCCCGGGACAGAACTATGGCTACACCTTC	CASSQSPGQNYGYTF
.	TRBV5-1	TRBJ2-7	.	TGCGCCAGCAGCTCCCAGTCCTACGAGCAGTACTTC	CASSSQSYEQYF
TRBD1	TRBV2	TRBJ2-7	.	TGTGCCAGCGGGCCCCGGACAGGGATCTACGAGCAGTACTTC	CASGPRTGIYEQYF
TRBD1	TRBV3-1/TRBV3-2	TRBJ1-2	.	TGTGCCAGCAGCCCCCAGACAGGGTATTCGGCGGGCTACACCTTC	CASSPQTGYSAGYTF
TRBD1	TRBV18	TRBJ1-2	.	TGTGCCAGCTCACCGAGGCAGGGGGATGGCTACACCTTC	CASSPRQGDGYTF
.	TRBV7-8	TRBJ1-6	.	TGTGCCAGCAGCTTAGCTGCGGGTGCGGACGGAGGCCACTTT	CASSLAAGADGGHF
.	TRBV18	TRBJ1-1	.	TGTGCCAGCTCACGGAGTGGCGTGAACACTGAAGCTTTCTTT	CASSRSGVNTEAFF
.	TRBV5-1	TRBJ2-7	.	TGCGCCAGCAGCGACCAGGGAAACGAGCAGTACTTC	CASSDQGNEQYF
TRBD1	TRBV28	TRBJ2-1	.	TGTGCCAGCAGTCTCCGGACAGGGGGCCACAATGAGCAGTTCTTC	CASSLRTGGHNEQFF
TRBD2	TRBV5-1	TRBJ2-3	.	TGCGCCAGCAGCTTGCCCGGGGGGGCAGCAGATACGCAGTATTTT	CASSLPGGAADTQYF
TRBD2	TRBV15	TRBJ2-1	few	TGTGCCACCAGCAAACCAGGCCGCGGGGGGCTCTACAATGAGCAGTTCTTC	CATSKPGRGGLYNEQFF
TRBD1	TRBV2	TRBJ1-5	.	TGTGCCAGCAGTGGGGGACAGGGGGCGCGTTATCAGCCCCAGCATTTT	CASSGGQGARYQPQHF
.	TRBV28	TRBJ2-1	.	TGTGCCAGCTCTAGCGCGTACAATGAGCAGTTCTTC	CASSSAYNEQFF
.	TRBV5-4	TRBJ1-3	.	TGTGCCAGCAGCCCCGCCGGGGCCGGGGCGGGAGGAAACACCATATATTTT	CASSPAGAGAGGNTIYF
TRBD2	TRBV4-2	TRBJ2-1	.	TGTGCCAGCAGCCAATCCGGGACTAGCGAGTACAATGAGCAGTTCTTC	CASSQSGTSEYNEQFF
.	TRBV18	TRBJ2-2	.	TGTGCCAGCTCGCTAACAGGGGACTCGAACACCGGGGAGCTGTTTTTT	CASSLTGDSNTGELFF
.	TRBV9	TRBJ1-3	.	TGTGCCAGCAGCGTAGTAGATGGAAACACCATATATTTT	CASSVVDGNTIYF
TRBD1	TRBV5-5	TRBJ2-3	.	TGTGCCAGCAGCTTGGCCGGGGCACAGGGGACGCAGTATTTT	CASSLAGAQGTQYF
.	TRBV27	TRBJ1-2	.	TGTGCCAGCAGTTTATTCGGGGGAGGTAACTATGGCTACACCTTC	CASSLFGGGNYGYTF
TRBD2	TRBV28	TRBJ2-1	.	TGTGCCAGCAGTCTCCCGGGTAGCGGGGATTACAATGAGCAGTTCTTC	CASSLPGSGDYNEQFF
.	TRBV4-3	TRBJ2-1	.	TGCGCCAGCAGCCAAGAGGGACAGACCGCGGGGGAGCAGTTCTTC	CASSQEGQTAGEQFF
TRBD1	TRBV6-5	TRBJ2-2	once	TGTGCCAGCACCATACAGGGGGCGCTTACCGGGGAGCTGTTTTTT	CASTIQGALTGELFF
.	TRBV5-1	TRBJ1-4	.	TGCGCCAGCTCGGCAGGGCAGGGGTATGAAAAACTGTTTTTT	CASSAGQGYEKLFF
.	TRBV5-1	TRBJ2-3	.	TGCGCCAGCAGCGCCTCTATAACTAGCACAGATACGCAGTATTTT	CASSASITSTDTQYF
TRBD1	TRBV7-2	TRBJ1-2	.	TGTGCCAGCAGCTCCGGGACAGGGATCGGGCAGGGCTACACCTTC	CASSSGTGIGQGYTF
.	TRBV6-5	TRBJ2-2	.	TGTGCCAGCAGTTACCACCGAGCCTCGAACACCGGGGAGCTGTTTTTT	CASSYHRASNTGELFF
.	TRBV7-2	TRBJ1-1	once	TGTGCCAGCACCCTCATCCCGGGTTACACTGAAGCTTTCTTT	CASTLIPGYTEAFF
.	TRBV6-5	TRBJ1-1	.	TGTGCCAGCAGAGGGGCCCGTATCACTGAAGCTTTCTTT	CASRGARITEAFF
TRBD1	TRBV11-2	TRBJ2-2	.	TGTGCCAGCAGCTTAAAGACAGGGATGAACACCGGGGAGCTGTTTTTT	CASSLKTGMNTGELFF
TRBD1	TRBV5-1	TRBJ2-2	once	TGCGCCAGCAGCCCGGGACAGCGGCCTATGACCGGGGAGCTGTTTTTT	CASSPGQRPMTGELFF
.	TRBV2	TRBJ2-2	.	TGTGCCAGCAGAGGGACTAACACCGGGGAGCTGTTTTTT	CASRGTNTGELFF
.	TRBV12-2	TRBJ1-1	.	TGTGCAAGTCGCTACGAGACTCCCCAAGCCACTGAAGCTTTCTTT	CASRYETPQATEAFF
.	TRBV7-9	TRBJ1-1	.	TGTGCCAGCAGCTTAGGAGTAATGAACACTGAAGCTTTCTTT	CASSLGVMNTEAFF
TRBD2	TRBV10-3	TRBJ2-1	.	TGTGCCACACATCTAGCGGGGTCCTACAATGAGCAGTTCTTC	CATHLAGSYNEQFF
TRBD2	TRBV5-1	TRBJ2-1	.	TGCGCCAGCAGCTGGGGGGGAGACAATGAGCAGTTCTTC	CASSWGGDNEQFF
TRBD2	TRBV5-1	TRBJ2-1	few	TGCGCCAGCAGCCCACGGACTAGCGGGGGACTCAATGAGCAGTTCTTC	CASSPRTSGGLNEQFF
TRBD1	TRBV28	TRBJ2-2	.	TGTGCCAGCAGTACCGGACAGGGGGCGTGGACCGGGGAGCTGTTTTTT	CASSTGQGAWTGELFF
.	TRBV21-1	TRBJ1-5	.	TGTGCCAGCAGCAAGAACAGGGCCAATCAGCCCCAGCATTTT	CASSKNRANQPQHF
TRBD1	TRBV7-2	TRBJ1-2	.	TGTGCCAGCAACAAACAGGGGAACTATGGCTACACCTTC	CASNKQGNYGYTF
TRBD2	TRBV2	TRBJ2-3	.	TGTGCCAGTAGCCGTGCGGGGGGGACAGATACGCAGTATTTT	CASSRAGGTDTQYF
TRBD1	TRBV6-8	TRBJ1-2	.	TGTGCCAGCAGACTAACAGGGGGGAACGGCTACACCTTC	CASRLTGGNGYTF
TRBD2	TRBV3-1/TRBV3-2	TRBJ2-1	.	TGTGCCAGCAGCCCGATAGCGGGGGGGCAGGGTGAGCAGTTCTTC	CASSPIAGGQGEQFF
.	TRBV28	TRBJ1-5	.	TGTGCCAGCAGTCAGTGGGGGGGTGGCAATCAGCCCCAGCATTTT	CASSQWGGGNQPQHF
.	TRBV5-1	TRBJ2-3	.	TGCGCCAGCAGCTTGGGGATCGACCCCTGGAGTACAGATACGCAGTATTTT	CASSLGIDPWSTDTQYF
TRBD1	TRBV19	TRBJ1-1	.	TGTGCCAGTAGTATCTCCGGACAGGGGGGAAACACTGAAGCTTTCTTT	CASSISGQGGNTEAFF
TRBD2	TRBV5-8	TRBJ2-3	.	TGTGCCAGCAGCCCCGGGACTACCACTAGCACAGATACGCAGTATTTT	CASSPGTTTSTDTQYF
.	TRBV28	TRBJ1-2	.	TGTGCCAGCAGTTTGGGCAGAGCAGACTATGGCTACACCTTC	CASSLGRADYGYTF
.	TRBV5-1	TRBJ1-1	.	TGCGCCAGCAGCTTCCAGAGACAGAACACTGAAGCTTTCTTT	CASSFQRQNTEAFF
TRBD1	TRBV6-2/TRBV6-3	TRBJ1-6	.	TGTGCCAGCAGTTACCTACAGGGGCCAAATTCACCCCTCCACTTT	CASSYLQGPNSPLHF
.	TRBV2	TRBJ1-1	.	TGTGCCACCACCAAACTCACTGAAGCTTTCTTT	CATTKLTEAFF
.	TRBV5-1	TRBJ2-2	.	TGCGCCAGCAGCCATTTGGAGGGGGCGGTGAGGGAGCTGTTTTTT	CASSHLEGAVRELFF
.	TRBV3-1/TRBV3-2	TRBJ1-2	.	TGTGCCAGCAGCCAAGAGGCCGGGAACTATGGCTACACCTTC	CASSQEAGNYGYTF
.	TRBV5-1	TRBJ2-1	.	TGCGCCAGCAGCTTGGAGGGGGGGCCCAAGGAGCAGTTCTTC	CASSLEGGPKEQFF
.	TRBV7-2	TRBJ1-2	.	TGTGCCAGCAGCTTAGGTCGCATAGGGGTAGATGGCTACACCTTC	CASSLGRIGVDGYTF